This T cell receptor beta chain derives from a study of blood T cell repertoires in COVID-19. Study as a whole: Specimens from acute and convalescent COVID-19 originated in the United States, Italy and Spain. T cells, B-cell-depleted T cells, or PBMCs supplied cDNA or gDNA.

About this clone itself: Other DNA sequences in the sample encode the same CDR3.

This CDR3 comprises 13 residues. CDR1 and CDR2 (germline): ENHRY, SYGVKD. The V end was cut by 3 bases, the J end by 5 bases, with 10 bases between. Libraries were prepared by immunoSEQ multiplex PCR; TCRdb keeps only in-frame clonotypes and omits some of them. This sample has roughly 170,000 clones, with 88% found just once. The genes are TRBV10-3 and TRBJ1-1, with D possibly matching TRBD1 (5 bases). Sequencing was carried out using peripheral blood. The receptor comes from a man in his sixties with acute or convalescent COVID-19. The DNA for the CDR3 is TGTGCCATCAGTGAATCGGGGGGAACTGAAGCTTTCTTT. Translation: CAISESGGTEAFF.